What follows describes a single T cell receptor beta chain. What it binds is unknown. The J segment lost 5 bases and the V segment lost 2 bases, leaving 7 bases of the junction unmatched. Germline CDR1 is SGHRS and CDR2 is YFSETQ. The CDR3 is 15 residues long. Sequenced by immunoSEQ multiplex PCR; TCRdb stores in-frame clones only, minus some. Of more than 95,000 clones in the sample, approximately 88% were seen once. These data come from a study of cytomegalovirus exposure and HLA in healthy donors. The overall study: Per a later analysis, the roughly 670 first-cohort and about 120 validation repertoires shared one platform.

Study results and limitations: There were three CMV-associated chains whose specificity for CMV antigens was confirmed in vitro. Rare TCR sequences dominated, though some public TCRs recurred in many donors. Clusters of TCRs from the first cohort tended to co-occur in the approximately 130 validation repertoires (as a later analysis found).

This sequence was found in a woman under 30 in good health and CMV-seronegative. Input material: PBMCs. The V call is TRBV5-1, the J call TRBJ2-1; TRBD1 matches 7 bases. The CDR3 protein is CASSFPGQLHNEQFF. In DNA, the CDR3 is TGCGCCAGCAGCTTCCCGGGACAGCTACACAATGAGCAGTTCTTC.